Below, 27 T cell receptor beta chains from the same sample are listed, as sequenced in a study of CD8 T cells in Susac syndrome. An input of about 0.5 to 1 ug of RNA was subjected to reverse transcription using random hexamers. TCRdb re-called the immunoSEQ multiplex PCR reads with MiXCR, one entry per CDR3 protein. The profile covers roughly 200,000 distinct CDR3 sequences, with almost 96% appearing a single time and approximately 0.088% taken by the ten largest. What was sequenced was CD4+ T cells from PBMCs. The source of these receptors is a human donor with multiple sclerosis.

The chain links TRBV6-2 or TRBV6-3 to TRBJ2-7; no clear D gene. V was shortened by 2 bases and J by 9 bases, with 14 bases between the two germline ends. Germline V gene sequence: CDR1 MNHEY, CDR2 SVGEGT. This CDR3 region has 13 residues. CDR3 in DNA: TGTGCCAGCAGTTACGCAGGTCAACCACGGCAGTACTTC. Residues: CASSYAGQPRQYF.

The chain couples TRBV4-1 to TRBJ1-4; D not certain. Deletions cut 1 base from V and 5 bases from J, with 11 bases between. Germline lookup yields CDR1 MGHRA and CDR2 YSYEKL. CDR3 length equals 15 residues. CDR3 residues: CASSQVAQQNEKLFF. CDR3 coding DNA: TGCGCCAGCAGCCAAGTGGCACAGCAAAATGAAAAACTGTTTTTT.

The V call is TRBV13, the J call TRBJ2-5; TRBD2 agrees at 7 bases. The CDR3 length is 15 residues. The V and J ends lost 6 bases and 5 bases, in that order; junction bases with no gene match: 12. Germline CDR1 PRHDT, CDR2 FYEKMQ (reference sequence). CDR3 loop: CASRPWGLPTETQYF. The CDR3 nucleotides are TGTGCCAGCAGGCCGTGGGGACTACCAACGGAGACCCAGTACTTC.

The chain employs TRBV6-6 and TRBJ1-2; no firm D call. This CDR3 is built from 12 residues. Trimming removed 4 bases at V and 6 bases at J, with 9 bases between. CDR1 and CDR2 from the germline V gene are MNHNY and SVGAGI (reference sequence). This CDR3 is CASSSRVNGYTF. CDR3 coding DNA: TGTGCCAGCAGTTCAAGGGTGAATGGCTACACCTTC.

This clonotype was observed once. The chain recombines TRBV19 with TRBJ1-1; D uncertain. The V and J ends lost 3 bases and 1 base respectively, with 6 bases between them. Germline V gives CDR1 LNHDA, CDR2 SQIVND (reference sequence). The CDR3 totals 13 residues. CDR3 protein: CASSMVGNTEAFF. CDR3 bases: TGTGCCAGTAGTATGGTAGGGAACACTGAAGCTTTCTTT.

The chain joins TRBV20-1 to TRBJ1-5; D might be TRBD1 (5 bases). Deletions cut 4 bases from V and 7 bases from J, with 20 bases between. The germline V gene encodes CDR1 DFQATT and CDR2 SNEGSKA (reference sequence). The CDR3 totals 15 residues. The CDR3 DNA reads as TGCAGTGCTATCCCCCGGGGCAGGGTTAACCAGCCCCAGCATTTT. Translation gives CSAIPRGRVNQPQHF.

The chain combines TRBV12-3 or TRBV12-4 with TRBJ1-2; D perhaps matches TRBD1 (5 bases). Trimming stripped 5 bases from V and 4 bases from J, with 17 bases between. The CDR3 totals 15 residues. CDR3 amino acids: CASSLVGRQSYGYTF. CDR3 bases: TGTGCCAGCAGTCTCGTGGGGCGGCAAAGCTATGGCTACACCTTC.

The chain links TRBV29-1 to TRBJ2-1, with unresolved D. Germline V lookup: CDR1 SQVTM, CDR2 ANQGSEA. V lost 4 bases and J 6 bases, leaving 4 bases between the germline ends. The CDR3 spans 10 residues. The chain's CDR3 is CSVGPNEQFF. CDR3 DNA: TGCAGCGTTGGGCCCAATGAGCAGTTCTTC.

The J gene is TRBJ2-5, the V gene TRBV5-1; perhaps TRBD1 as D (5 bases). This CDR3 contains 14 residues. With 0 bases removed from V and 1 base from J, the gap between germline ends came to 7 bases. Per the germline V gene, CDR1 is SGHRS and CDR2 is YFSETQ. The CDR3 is CASSLGDSQETQYF. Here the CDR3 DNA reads TGCGCCAGCAGCTTGGGTGACAGCCAAGAGACCCAGTACTTC. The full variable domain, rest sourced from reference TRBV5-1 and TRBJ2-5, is KAGVTQTPRYLIKTRGQQVTLSCSPISGHRSVSWYQQTPGQGLQFLFEYFSETQRNKGNFPGRFSGRQFSNSRSEMNVSTLELGDSALYLCASSLGDSQETQYFGPGTRLLVL.

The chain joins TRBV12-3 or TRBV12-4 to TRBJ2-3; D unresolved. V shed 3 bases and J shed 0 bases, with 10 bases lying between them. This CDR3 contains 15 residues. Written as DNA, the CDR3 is TGTGCCAGCAGTTTCTCCGGCGGAAGCACAGATACGCAGTATTTT. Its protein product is CASSFSGGSTDTQYF.

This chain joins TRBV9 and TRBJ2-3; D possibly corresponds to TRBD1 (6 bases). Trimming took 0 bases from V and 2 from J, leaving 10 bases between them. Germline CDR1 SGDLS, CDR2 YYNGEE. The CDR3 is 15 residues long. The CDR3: CASSVVGQHTDTQYF. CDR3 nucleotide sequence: TGTGCCAGCAGCGTAGTCGGACAGCACACAGATACGCAGTATTTT.

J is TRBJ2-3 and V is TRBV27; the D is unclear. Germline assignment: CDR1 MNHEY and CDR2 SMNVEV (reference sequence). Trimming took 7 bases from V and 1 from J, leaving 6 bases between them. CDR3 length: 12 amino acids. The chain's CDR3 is CASKERTDTQYF. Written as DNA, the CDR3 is TGTGCCAGCAAGGAACGCACAGATACGCAGTATTTT.

The CDR3 loop reads CASSLRGPYEQYF. The DNA for the CDR3 is TGTGCCAGCAGCCTACGGGGTCCCTACGAGCAGTACTTC. This chain uses TRBV3-1 with TRBJ2-7; a weak D match, TRBD2 (5 bases). The CDR3 totals 13 residues. V lost 4 bases to trimming and J lost 2 bases, with 9 bases between them. Germline V gene sequence: CDR1 LGHDT, CDR2 YNNKEL (reference sequence).

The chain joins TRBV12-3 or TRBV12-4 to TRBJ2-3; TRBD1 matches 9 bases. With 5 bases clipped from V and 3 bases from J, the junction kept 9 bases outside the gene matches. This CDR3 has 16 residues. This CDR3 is CASSREYRGRTDTQYF. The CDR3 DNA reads TGTGCCAGCAGTCGCGAGTACAGGGGGCGTACAGATACGCAGTATTTT.

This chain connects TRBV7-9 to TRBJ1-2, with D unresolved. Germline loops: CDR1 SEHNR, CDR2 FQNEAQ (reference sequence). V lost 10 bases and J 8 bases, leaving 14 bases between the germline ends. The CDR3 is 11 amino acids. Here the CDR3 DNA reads TGTGCCACCACGAGGGTAAACGGCTACACCTTC. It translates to CATTRVNGYTF.

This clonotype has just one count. The DNA for the CDR3 is TGTGCCAGCAGGACGCGGAGCGGGGGGCTCGCAGATACGCAGTATTTT. This gives the protein CASRTRSGGLADTQYF. The chain employs TRBV6-2 or TRBV6-3 and TRBJ2-3; TRBD2 agrees at 9 bases. Germline CDR1 is MNHEY and CDR2 is SVGEGT. The trim removed 6 bases at V and 4 bases at J, leaving 11 bases unmatched. The length of the CDR3 is 16 residues.

CDR3 amino acids: CAWSVSGGLEQYF. CDR3 nucleotide sequence: TGTGCCTGGAGTGTTTCCGGGGGCCTGGAGCAGTACTTC. The rearrangement links TRBV30 to TRBJ2-7; D possibly uses TRBD1 or TRBD2 (6 bases each). CDR3 size: 13 residues. The germline gives CDR1 GTSNPN, CDR2 SVGIG (reference sequence). Trimming stripped 0 bases from V and 7 bases from J, with 13 bases between.

CDR3 DNA: TGTGCCAGCAGTTTACTAGTCGGACAGGGTGATGGCTACACCTTC. Its translation is CASSLLVGQGDGYTF. The chain combines TRBV12-3 or TRBV12-4 with TRBJ1-2, with 8 positions matching TRBD1. Losses at the gene ends were 2 bases for V and 6 bases for J; bases not matched to a gene: 8. This CDR3 comprises 15 residues.

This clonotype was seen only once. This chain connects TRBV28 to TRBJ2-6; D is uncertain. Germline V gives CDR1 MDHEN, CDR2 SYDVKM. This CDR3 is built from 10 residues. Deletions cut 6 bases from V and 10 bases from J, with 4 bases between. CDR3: CASSRNVLTF. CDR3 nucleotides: TGTGCCAGCAGCCGGAACGTCCTGACTTTC.

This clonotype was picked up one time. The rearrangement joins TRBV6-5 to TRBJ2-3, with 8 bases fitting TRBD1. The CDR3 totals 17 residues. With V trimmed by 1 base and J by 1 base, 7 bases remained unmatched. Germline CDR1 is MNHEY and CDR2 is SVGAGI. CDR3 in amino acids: CASSYLTGVWGTDTQYF. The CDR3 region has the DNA TGTGCCAGCAGTTACTTGACAGGGGTTTGGGGCACAGATACGCAGTATTTT.

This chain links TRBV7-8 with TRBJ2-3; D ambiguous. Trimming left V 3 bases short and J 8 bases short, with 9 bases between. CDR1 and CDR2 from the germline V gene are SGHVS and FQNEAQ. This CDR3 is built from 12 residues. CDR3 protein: CASSLNRGTQYF. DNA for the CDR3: TGTGCCAGCAGCTTGAACCGCGGTACGCAGTATTTT.

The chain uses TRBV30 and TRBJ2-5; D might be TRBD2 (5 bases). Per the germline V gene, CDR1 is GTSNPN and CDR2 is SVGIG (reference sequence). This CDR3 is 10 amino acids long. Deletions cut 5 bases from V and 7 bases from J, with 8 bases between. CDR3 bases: TGTGCCTGGGGTGGGAGGACCCAGTACTTC. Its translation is CAWGGRTQYF.

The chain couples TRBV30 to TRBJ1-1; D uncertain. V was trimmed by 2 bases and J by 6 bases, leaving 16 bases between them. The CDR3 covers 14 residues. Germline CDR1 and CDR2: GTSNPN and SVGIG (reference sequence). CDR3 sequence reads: CAWSTLGSSPEAFF. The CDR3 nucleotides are TGTGCCTGGAGTACCTTAGGGAGCTCGCCTGAAGCTTTCTTT. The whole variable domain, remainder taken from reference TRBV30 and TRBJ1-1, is SQTIHQWPATLVQPVGSPLSLECTVEGTSNPNLYWYRQAAGRGLQLLFYSVGIGQISSEVPQNLSASRPQDRQFILSSKKLLLSDSGFYLCAWSTLGSSPEAFFGQGTRLTVV.

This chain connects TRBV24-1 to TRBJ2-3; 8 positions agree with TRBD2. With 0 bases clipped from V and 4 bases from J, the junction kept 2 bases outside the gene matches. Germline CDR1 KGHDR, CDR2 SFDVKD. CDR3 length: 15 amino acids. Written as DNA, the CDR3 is TGTGCCACCAGTGATTTGCGGACTAGCTCAGATACGCAGTATTTT. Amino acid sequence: CATSDLRTSSDTQYF.

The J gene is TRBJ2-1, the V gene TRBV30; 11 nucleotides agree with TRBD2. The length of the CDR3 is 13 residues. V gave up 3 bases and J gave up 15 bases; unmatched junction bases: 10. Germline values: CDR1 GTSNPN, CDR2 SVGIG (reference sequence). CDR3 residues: CAWRLAGESTAFF. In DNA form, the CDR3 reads TGTGCCTGGAGACTAGCGGGGGAATCCACGGCGTTCTTC.

The CDR3 loop is CARDRQSNYGYTF. The CDR3 DNA follows: TGTGCCAGGGACCGACAGTCTAACTATGGCTACACCTTC. The rearrangement links TRBV2 to TRBJ1-2, with D maybe TRBD1 (5 bases). V shed 9 bases and J shed 0 bases, with 11 bases lying between them. Germline V gene lookup returns CDR1 SNHLY and CDR2 FYNNEI. The CDR3 runs 13 residues.

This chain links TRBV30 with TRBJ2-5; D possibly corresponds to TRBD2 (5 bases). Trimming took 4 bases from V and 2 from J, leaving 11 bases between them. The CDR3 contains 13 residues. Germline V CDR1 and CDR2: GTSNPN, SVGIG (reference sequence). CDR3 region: CAWTGRRQETQYF. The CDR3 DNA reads TGTGCCTGGACGGGCAGGAGGCAAGAGACCCAGTACTTC.